Listed below are T cell receptor beta chains from one sample, sequenced in a study of cytomegalovirus exposure and HLA in healthy donors. Produced via immunoSEQ multiplex PCR; TCRdb's table is partial and in-frame only. The sample lists about 200,000 clones, 82% occurring once. Sequencing input: PBMCs. The origin of the receptors is a woman aged 50 to 60 in good health and CMV-seropositive. Each CDR3 is given with its conserved first and last residue. Each record gives: D gene, clone size, J gene, V gene, CDR3 length, CDR3 protein, CDR3 DNA. D genes are given only for firm matches. Clone size is given for some rows only: seen once, a few or many times, or a class if the clone is expanded.

TRBD1 | NA | TRBJ2-3 | TRBV6-5 | 14 | CASRDRIGADTQYF | TGTGCCAGCAGGGACAGGATCGGCGCAGATACGCAGTATTTT
TRBD1 | NA | TRBJ2-7 | TRBV6-5 | 13 | CASRTGGKDEQYF | TGTGCCAGCCGGACAGGGGGCAAGGACGAGCAGTACTTC
TRBD2 | NA | TRBJ2-7 | TRBV28 | 15 | CASSSLTSGSYEQYF | TGTGCCAGCAGTTCACTGACTAGCGGAAGCTACGAGCAGTACTTC
NA | NA | TRBJ1-4 | TRBV2 | 15 | CASSTLRGGAWGLFF | TGTGCCAGCAGTACCCTGAGGGGAGGGGCCTGGGGGCTGTTTTTT
TRBD1 | NA | TRBJ1-2 | TRBV18 | 13 | CASSPGQGDGYTF | TGTGCCAGCTCCCCGGGACAGGGTGACGGCTACACCTTC
TRBD2 | NA | TRBJ2-1 | TRBV5-1 | 15 | CASSFGSSGRDEQFF | TGCGCCAGCAGCTTCGGGTCTAGCGGGAGGGATGAGCAGTTCTTC
NA | once | TRBJ2-2 | TRBV7-6 | 16 | CASSLAQGRPAGELFF | TGTGCCAGCAGCTTAGCCCAGGGGCGCCCCGCCGGGGAGCTGTTTTTT
TRBD2 | NA | TRBJ2-5 | TRBV29-1 | 14 | CSVGRLAGRETQYF | TGCAGCGTTGGGAGGCTAGCGGGGCGGGAGACCCAGTACTTC
NA | NA | TRBJ2-5 | TRBV7-9 | 14 | CASSLDLGVETQYF | TGTGCCAGCAGCTTAGATCTCGGGGTGGAGACCCAGTACTTC
TRBD1 | few | TRBJ2-2 | TRBV6-5 | 13 | CASSLQGSGELFF | TGTGCCAGCAGCCTACAGGGGAGCGGGGAGCTGTTTTTT
TRBD2 | few | TRBJ2-3 | TRBV5-1 | 18 | CASSLEAGGFFSTDTQYF | TGCGCCAGCAGCTTGGAAGCGGGAGGTTTCTTTAGCACAGATACGCAGTATTTT
NA | few | TRBJ2-1 | TRBV5-6 | 12 | CASSREYNEQFF | TGTGCCAGCAGCCGGGAGTACAATGAGCAGTTCTTC
NA | NA | TRBJ1-4 | TRBV18 | 14 | CASSPMEGGEKLFF | TGTGCCAGCTCACCCATGGAAGGGGGTGAAAAACTGTTTTTT
NA | once | TRBJ1-6 | TRBV5-4 | 15 | CASSSGGKGNSPLHF | TGTGCCAGCAGCTCGGGAGGGAAGGGGAATTCACCCCTCCACTTT
TRBD1 | NA | TRBJ2-7 | TRBV5-5 | 15 | CASSILPGGSYEQYF | TGTGCCAGCAGCATTCTCCCAGGGGGCTCCTACGAGCAGTACTTC
NA | NA | TRBJ1-1 | TRBV6-1 | 13 | CASLQGRNTEAFF | TGTGCCAGTTTACAGGGCCGGAACACTGAAGCTTTCTTT
NA | NA | TRBJ1-1 | TRBV30 | 14 | CAWSALNWNTEAFF | TGTGCCTGGAGTGCCTTAAACTGGAACACTGAAGCTTTCTTT
TRBD1 | NA | TRBJ1-1 | TRBV6-1 | 15 | CASSEGGTGNTEAFF | TGTGCCAGCAGTGAAGGAGGGACAGGGAACACTGAAGCTTTCTTT
NA | NA | TRBJ1-2 | TRBV27 | 13 | CASAAQVHYGYTF | TGTGCCAGCGCTGCGCAGGTTCACTATGGCTACACCTTC
NA | few | TRBJ2-5 | TRBV5-5 | 13 | CASRISGQETQYF | TGTGCCAGCAGGATTAGCGGTCAAGAGACCCAGTACTTC
TRBD1 | NA | TRBJ2-5 | TRBV5-6 | 16 | CASSPHRGRTGETQYF | TGTGCCAGCAGTCCCCACAGGGGGCGAACGGGGGAGACCCAGTACTTC
TRBD2 | once | TRBJ2-3 | TRBV4-3 | 18 | CASSQEGPRTSGGSTQYF | TGCGCCAGCAGCCAAGAGGGACCGCGGACTAGCGGGGGAAGTACGCAGTATTTT
NA | NA | TRBJ2-1 | TRBV4-1 | 16 | CASSQVAGTPFDEQFF | TGCGCCAGCAGCCAAGTTGCGGGGACCCCTTTTGATGAGCAGTTCTTC
TRBD2 | few | TRBJ2-1 | TRBV9 | 17 | CASSASGTSGGNNEQFF | TGTGCCAGCAGCGCCTCCGGGACTAGCGGTGGAAACAATGAGCAGTTCTTC
TRBD2 | NA | TRBJ2-5 | TRBV28 | 17 | CASSSPILAGGLETQYF | TGTGCCAGCAGTTCCCCCATACTAGCGGGGGGGCTAGAGACCCAGTACTTC
NA | NA | TRBJ1-1 | TRBV19 | 17 | CASSIWIEPQRNTEAFF | TGTGCCAGTAGTATTTGGATAGAACCCCAGCGAAACACTGAAGCTTTCTTT
NA | NA | TRBJ1-4 | TRBV27 | 14 | CASSSPGGSEKLFF | TGTGCCAGCAGTTCACCGGGAGGGTCTGAAAAACTGTTTTTT
NA | NA | TRBJ1-4 | TRBV7-9 | 15 | CASSSGHSWGEKLFF | TGTGCCAGCAGCTCGGGACATTCTTGGGGTGAAAAACTGTTTTTT
NA | NA | TRBJ2-1 | TRBV6-5 | 16 | CASSYSGGGSLGEQFF | TGTGCCAGCAGTTACTCGGGGGGAGGATCCCTAGGTGAGCAGTTCTTC
NA | NA | TRBJ1-1 | TRBV18 | 13 | CASSLGVNTEAFF | TGTGCCAGCTCACTAGGAGTAAACACTGAAGCTTTCTTT
NA | NA | TRBJ1-5 | TRBV28 | 13 | CASSLPGDQPQHF | TGTGCCAGCAGTTTACCAGGGGATCAGCCCCAGCATTTT
TRBD2 | NA | TRBJ2-7 | TRBV28 | 15 | CASSHSGAISYEQYF | TGTGCCAGCAGCCATAGCGGGGCTATCTCCTACGAGCAGTACTTC
TRBD1 | NA | TRBJ2-2 | TRBV5-1 | 14 | CASSISGTAPELFF | TGCGCCAGCAGCATATCCGGGACAGCCCCCGAGCTGTTTTTT
TRBD1 | once | TRBJ2-2 | TRBV5-4 | 17 | CASSQGTGASNTGELFF | TGTGCCAGCAGCCAAGGGACAGGGGCCTCGAACACCGGGGAGCTGTTTTTT
NA | NA | TRBJ2-7 | TRBV2 | 13 | CASKRVRSYEQYF | TGTGCCAGCAAGAGGGTCCGTTCCTACGAGCAGTACTTC
TRBD2 | few | TRBJ2-5 | TRBV2 | 15 | CASSGLAGGQETQYF | TGTGCCAGCAGCGGACTAGCGGGGGGCCAAGAGACCCAGTACTTC